Below are 30 T cell receptor beta chains sequenced from a single sample in a study of OX40 agonist ivuxolimab in advanced cancers. The receptor library was made with the immunoSEQ multiplex PCR assay. Here the immuneACCESS table is served through TCRdb, limited to in-frame sequences with V and J called. Missing clones are a known gap in these copies; in checked studies unresolved V genes cover under half, and the rest lacks a known reason. The sample table lists tens of thousands of clones, roughly 86% of them with a count of one. 21% of the sample is held by the ten biggest clonotypes. The starting material was CD4+ or CD8+ T cells sorted from blood, obtained in a trial of the OX40 agonist ivuxolimab. These TCRs come from an adult with an advanced solid tumor such as melanoma, head and neck, liver or kidney cancer.

CDR3 protein: CASSFFDSLNTEAFF. CDR3 nucleotides: TGTGCCAGCAGTTTTTTCGACAGTCTGAACACTGAAGCTTTCTTT. The chain uses TRBV6-5 and TRBJ1-1, with D maybe TRBD1 (5 bases). Germline V gene sequence: CDR1 MNHEY, CDR2 SVGAGI. V dropped 4 bases and J dropped 0 bases, with 12 bases sitting between them. This CDR3 spans 15 amino acids.

This clone was observed a few times. The V call is TRBV27, the J call TRBJ2-2; unclear D gene. There are 14 residues in the CDR3. The V gene's germline CDR1 is MNHEY and CDR2 SMNVEV (reference sequence). V was shortened by 5 bases and J by 1 base, with 8 bases between the two germline ends. The CDR3 protein is CASSLELNTGELFF. The CDR3 nucleotides read TGTGCCAGCAGTCTGGAGCTGAACACCGGGGAGCTGTTTTTT.

The rearrangement uses TRBV7-9 and TRBJ2-3; D is undetermined. The ends were cut back, 1 base at V and 2 bases at J, with 16 bases in the middle. This CDR3 is built from 17 residues. CDR1 SEHNR and CDR2 FQNEAQ come from the germline V gene (reference sequence). CDR3 bases: TGTGCCAGCAGCTTAGAATTTTCGAGGCTCCCCACAGATACGCAGTATTTT. Translation: CASSLEFSRLPTDTQYF.

The genes are TRBV5-1 and TRBJ2-3; D uncertain. Germline V gene data show CDR1 as SGHRS and CDR2 as YFSETQ. V lost 4 bases, J lost 6 bases, and 12 bases lay in between. The CDR3 totals 13 residues. The CDR3 coding sequence is TGCGCCAGCAGCCTTTACTCGTCCGATACGCAGTATTTT. This sequence encodes CASSLYSSDTQYF.

This clone was counted a single time. V and J are TRBV6-6 and TRBJ2-2, with a possible D match to TRBD2 (5 bases). This CDR3 spans 15 amino acids. V dropped 0 bases and J dropped 4 bases, with 9 bases sitting between them. Germline loops: CDR1 MNHNY, CDR2 SVGAGI (reference sequence). CDR3 sequence: CASSYSMAGTGELFF. The CDR3 DNA is TGTGCCAGCAGTTACTCGATGGCGGGCACCGGGGAGCTGTTTTTT.

The chain employs TRBV27 and TRBJ2-7; 7 positions agree with TRBD1. From germline, CDR1 is MNHEY and CDR2 SMNVEV (reference sequence). The junction had 12 bases not matched to a gene; V was cut back by 6 bases and J by 4 bases. This CDR3 contains 15 residues. The CDR3 DNA sequence: TGTGCCAGCAGGGAGAGGACAGGTTCTCTATACGAGCAGTACTTC. Protein sequence: CASRERTGSLYEQYF.

Only a few counts were recorded for this clone. The chain employs TRBV7-9 and TRBJ1-5; D is ambiguous. The germline V gene has CDR1 SEHNR and CDR2 FQNEAQ (reference sequence). V was pared by 5 bases and J by 0 bases, with 11 bases between. This CDR3 has 15 residues. This CDR3 is CASSQELPSNQPQHF. The CDR3 nucleotides are TGTGCCAGCAGCCAAGAATTGCCTAGCAATCAGCCCCAGCATTTT. The variable domain in full, with the rest retrieved from reference TRBV7-9 and TRBJ1-5, is DTGVSQNPRHKITKRGQNVTFRCDPISEHNRLYWYRQTLGQGPEFLTYFQNEAQLEKSRLLSDRFSAERPKGSFSTLEIQRTEQGDSAMYLCASSQELPSNQPQHFGDGTRLSIL.

There are a few counts of this clone. The rearrangement joins TRBV7-6 to TRBJ1-1, with TRBD1 matching 8 bases. The CDR3 length is 15 residues. Germline CDR1 and CDR2: SGHVS and FNYEAQ. V shed 5 bases, J shed 0 bases, and the junction held 5 bases outside the gene matches. The CDR3 sequence: CASSPGQGLNTEAFF. CDR3 in DNA: TGTGCCAGCAGCCCCGGACAGGGCCTGAACACTGAAGCTTTCTTT.

CDR3 nucleotides: TGTGCCAGCAGCCCCCCTACAGATACGCAGTATTTT. This gives the protein CASSPPTDTQYF. V gene TRBV11-2 combines with J gene TRBJ2-3; D is undetermined. CDR3 length: 12 residues. The germline V gene has CDR1 SGHAT and CDR2 FQNNGV. V lost 5 bases, J lost 3 bases, and 6 bases lay in between.

This clone was seen just once. The chain has TRBV7-6 and TRBJ2-3; 8 nucleotides line up with TRBD2. This CDR3 contains 16 residues. J was trimmed by 2 bases and V by 2 bases; bases with no gene match: 6. Germline CDR1 SGHVS, CDR2 FNYEAQ. CDR3 protein: CASSLSGGVYTDTQYF. CDR3 DNA: TGTGCCAGCAGCTTAAGCGGGGGAGTTTACACAGATACGCAGTATTTT.

This chain uses TRBV11-2 with TRBJ2-1, with D perhaps assigned TRBD1 or TRBD2 (7 bases each). The V gene's germline CDR1 is SGHAT and CDR2 FQNNGV. The CDR3 consists of 15 residues. V was clipped by 5 bases and J by 6 bases, with 17 bases between them. CDR3 loop: CASSPGPGGANEQFF. The CDR3 bases are TGTGCCAGCAGCCCCGGCCCAGGGGGGGCCAATGAGCAGTTCTTC.

The rearrangement joins TRBV28 to TRBJ1-2, with D perhaps TRBD1 (5 bases). Germline CDR1 MDHEN, CDR2 SYDVKM. The V gene lost 6 bases and the J gene lost 2 bases, with 10 bases spanning the gap. The CDR3 loop spans 13 amino acids. The chain's CDR3 is CASRISGNYGYTF. The CDR3 nucleotides are TGTGCCAGCAGAATATCAGGGAACTATGGCTACACCTTC.

The rearrangement links TRBV27 to TRBJ2-7, with unresolved D. V was shortened by 3 bases and J by 2 bases, with 8 bases between the two germline ends. Germline-derived CDR1 and CDR2 are MNHEY and SMNVEV (reference sequence). The CDR3 is 13 amino acids. CDR3 DNA: TGTGCCAGCAGTTTGAAAGGACCCTACGAGCAGTACGTC. It yields the protein CASSLKGPYEQYV.

The gene calls are TRBV9 and TRBJ2-5; D perhaps matches TRBD2 (6 bases). CDR3 size: 14 residues. Deletions cut 0 bases from V and 1 base from J, with 7 bases between. Germline V gives CDR1 SGDLS, CDR2 YYNGEE. The DNA for the CDR3 is TGTGCCAGCAGCGTAGTCGGGAGCCAAGAGACCCAGTACTTC. Translation gives CASSVVGSQETQYF.

The genes are TRBV5-1 and TRBJ2-5; D remains ambiguous. V was shortened by 1 base and J by 5 bases, with 12 bases between the two germline ends. Germline V gene data show CDR1 as SGHRS and CDR2 as YFSETQ. This CDR3 is 14 amino acids long. The CDR3 coding sequence is TGCGCCAGCAGCTTGTTCAGAGATCTGGAGACCCAGTACTTC. Translated: CASSLFRDLETQYF.

The chain is built from TRBV4-1 and TRBJ2-2; D unresolved. Germline V gene lookup returns CDR1 MGHRA and CDR2 YSYEKL. CDR3 length equals 13 residues. V was trimmed by 4 bases and J by 5 bases, leaving 8 bases between them. CDR3 sequence (DNA): TGCGCCAGCAGCCCCTTGAGTACCGGGGAGCTGTTTTTT. Its translation: CASSPLSTGELFF.

V is TRBV5-4 and J is TRBJ2-5, with D tentatively TRBD1 or TRBD2 (7 bases each). Germline lookup yields CDR1 SGHNT and CDR2 YYREEE (reference sequence). The length of the CDR3 is 16 residues. Trimming shortened V by 4 bases and J by 0 bases, and 16 bases separated the two germline ends. CDR3 protein: CASSPREDRYQETQYF. In DNA, the CDR3 is TGTGCCAGCAGCCCCCGGGAGGACAGGTACCAAGAGACCCAGTACTTC.

The chain couples TRBV11-2 to TRBJ2-3; D gene uncertain. Germline CDR1 SGHAT, CDR2 FQNNGV. The CDR3 totals 16 residues. Trimming pared 1 base from V and 0 bases from J, leaving 11 bases between. This chain's CDR3 is CASSLGVRSSTDTQYF. The CDR3 DNA reads as TGTGCCAGCAGCTTAGGGGTGCGGTCTAGCACAGATACGCAGTATTTT.

The chain links TRBV27 to TRBJ2-1; D unclear. Germline V gives CDR1 MNHEY, CDR2 SMNVEV (reference sequence). This CDR3 is 13 amino acids long. V lost 5 bases to trimming and J lost 8 bases, with 13 bases between them. CDR3 DNA: TGTGCCAGCAGTCTCACCCCCACCGATGAGCAGTTCTTC. Translated, it gives CASSLTPTDEQFF.

The V call is TRBV7-6, the J call TRBJ1-1; D is uncertain. This CDR3 spans 13 amino acids. The germline CDR1 and CDR2 sequences are SGHVS and FNYEAQ. Trimming pared 1 base from V and 2 bases from J, leaving 5 bases between. CDR3 DNA sequence: TGTGCCAGCAGCTTAGGATTTAACACTGAAGCTTTCTTT. Its protein product is CASSLGFNTEAFF.

V and J are TRBV4-3 and TRBJ1-1; D call uncertain. The CDR3 has 13 amino acids. Germline CDR1 reads LGHNA; CDR2 reads YSLEER. Trimming left V 0 bases short and J 5 bases short, with 7 bases between. The CDR3 DNA sequence: TGCGCCAGCAGCCAAGATGGGGATACTGAAGCTTTCTTT. Its protein product is CASSQDGDTEAFF.

The V and J genes are TRBV6-1 and TRBJ2-6, with D hard to call. Per the germline V gene, CDR1 is MNHNS and CDR2 is SASEGT. The length of the CDR3 is 14 residues. V was clipped by 6 bases and J by 4 bases, with 10 bases between them. CDR3 loop: CASSVEFGANVLTF. For the CDR3, the DNA is TGTGCCAGCAGCGTAGAATTCGGGGCCAACGTCCTGACTTTC.

This chain joins TRBV4-2 and TRBJ2-7; 8 bases fit TRBD2. Germline CDR1 and CDR2: LGHNA and YNFKEQ. J gave up 2 bases and V 2 bases, and 8 bases lay outside the gene matches. The CDR3 is 16 amino acids. The DNA for the CDR3 is TGTGCCAGCAGCCAATTTTCCGGGACTAGGGCCTACGAGCAGTACTTC. This codes for CASSQFSGTRAYEQYF.

CDR3 residues: CASSQDDRVVGYTF. As DNA, the CDR3 is TGCGCCAGCAGCCAAGACGACAGGGTGGTAGGCTACACCTTC. V gene TRBV4-1 combines with J gene TRBJ1-2; TRBD1 matches 7 bases. Germline CDR1 reads MGHRA; CDR2 reads YSYEKL. V gave up 0 bases and J gave up 8 bases; unmatched junction bases: 6. The CDR3 has 14 residues.

V gene TRBV4-1 combines with J gene TRBJ1-5, with 7 bases aligning to TRBD1. Germline-derived CDR1 and CDR2 are MGHRA and YSYEKL. The CDR3 loop spans 15 amino acids. The trim removed 3 bases at V and 3 bases at J, leaving 5 bases unmatched. CDR3 sequence (DNA): TGCGCCAGCAGCCACCGGGACAGTGTCAATCAGCCCCAGCATTTT. Translation: CASSHRDSVNQPQHF.

This chain connects TRBV7-6 to TRBJ2-5; D is uncertain. This CDR3 has 13 amino acids. In germline, CDR1 is SGHVS, CDR2 FNYEAQ. With 5 bases removed from V and 4 bases from J, the gap between germline ends came to 11 bases. In DNA form, the CDR3 reads TGTGCCAGCAGCCCTGTACTGGGAGAGACCCAGTACTTC. Protein sequence: CASSPVLGETQYF.

The chain couples TRBV5-8 to TRBJ2-2; perhaps TRBD2 as D (5 bases). This CDR3 is built from 15 residues. Looked up from germline, CDR1 is SGHTS and CDR2 is YDEGEE. Trimming took off 5 bases at V and 0 bases at J, with 11 bases between the two ends. CDR3 residues: CASRPGVSNTGELFF. CDR3 bases: TGTGCCAGCAGACCCGGGGTATCGAACACCGGGGAGCTGTTTTTT.

This clone showed up just a few times. The V and J genes are TRBV7-9 and TRBJ2-7; 10 positions agree with TRBD1. Germline CDR1 reads SEHNR; CDR2 reads FQNEAQ (reference sequence). The CDR3 extends over 16 amino acids. V lost 5 bases and J lost 6; bases outside the gene matches: 13. The CDR3 DNA reads as TGTGCCAGCAGCCGCTCTGGGGGACAGGGGATCGGCGAGCAGTACTTC. It specifies CASSRSGGQGIGEQYF.

The chain combines TRBV18 with TRBJ1-2; the D gene is possibly TRBD1 (5 bases). CDR1 is KGHSH, CDR2 LQKENI, per germline. V was pared by 2 bases and J by 0 bases, with 10 bases between. This CDR3 spans 15 amino acids. The CDR3 is CASSPNEQANYGYTF. CDR3 nucleotides: TGTGCCAGCTCACCAAATGAACAGGCTAACTATGGCTACACCTTC.

This rearrangement joins TRBV7-9 to TRBJ2-7; D uncertain. The CDR3 sequence is 12 residues long. Trimming stripped 1 base from V and 3 bases from J, with 4 bases between. Germline V gene data show CDR1 as SEHNR and CDR2 as FQNEAQ (reference sequence). The CDR3 is CASSLGVYEQYF. The DNA for the CDR3 is TGTGCCAGCAGCTTAGGGGTCTACGAGCAGTACTTC. Full variable domain (remainder filled in from reference TRBV7-9 and TRBJ2-7): DTGVSQNPRHKITKRGQNVTFRCDPISEHNRLYWYRQTLGQGPEFLTYFQNEAQLEKSRLLSDRFSAERPKGSFSTLEIQRTEQGDSAMYLCASSLGVYEQYFGPGTRLTVT.